This T cell receptor beta chain was documented in a study of patients and donors after allogeneic stem cell transplantation. MiXCR, applied by TCRdb to the RT-PCR reads, yields one record per CDR3 protein. The data hold tens of thousands of distinct CDR3 sequences, with around 48% observed a single time. This clonotype has more than one count but fewer than ten. The sequenced sample was blood, either unsorted or a sorted T cell fraction (not recorded which). This TCR was recovered from a human donor who was either an allogeneic HSCT recipient or a stem cell or donor lymphocyte infusion donor (not recorded which). It is not recorded whose cells these are; they may come from a transplant donor.

The CDR3 DNA reads as TGTGCCAGCAGCTCAGGATCAGAAGCTTTCTTT. It specifies CASSSGSEAFF. The V call is TRBV7-6, the J call TRBJ1-1; the D is unclear. V lost 4 bases to trimming and J lost 8 bases, with 8 bases between them. The germline V gene has CDR1 SGHVS and CDR2 FNYEAQ. The length of the CDR3 is 11 residues. Drawing the rest from reference TRBV7-6 and TRBJ1-1, the complete variable domain is GAGVSQSPRYKVTKRGQDVALRCDPISGHVSLYWYRQALGQGPEFLTYFNYEAQQDKSGLPNDRFSAERPEGSISTLTIQRTEQRDSAMYRCASSSGSEAFFGQGTRLTVV.